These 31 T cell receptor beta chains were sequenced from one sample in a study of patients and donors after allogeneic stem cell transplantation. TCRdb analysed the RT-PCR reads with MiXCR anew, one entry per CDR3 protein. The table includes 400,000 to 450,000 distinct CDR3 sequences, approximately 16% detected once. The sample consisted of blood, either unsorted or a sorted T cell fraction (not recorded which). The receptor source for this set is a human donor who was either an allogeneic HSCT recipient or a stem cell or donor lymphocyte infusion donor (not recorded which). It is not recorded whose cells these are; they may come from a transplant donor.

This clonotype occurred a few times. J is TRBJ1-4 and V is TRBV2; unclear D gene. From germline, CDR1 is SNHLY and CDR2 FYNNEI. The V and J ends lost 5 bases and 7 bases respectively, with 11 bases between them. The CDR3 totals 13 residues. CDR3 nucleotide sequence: TGTGCCAGCAGTCGCGGTATGACTGAAAAACTGTTTTTT. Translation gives CASSRGMTEKLFF.

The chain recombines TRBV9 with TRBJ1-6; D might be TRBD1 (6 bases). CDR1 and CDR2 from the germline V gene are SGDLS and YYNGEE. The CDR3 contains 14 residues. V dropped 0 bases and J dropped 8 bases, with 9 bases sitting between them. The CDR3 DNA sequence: TGTGCCAGCAGCGTAGCCCAGGGGTATTCACCCCTCCACTTT. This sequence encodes CASSVAQGYSPLHF.

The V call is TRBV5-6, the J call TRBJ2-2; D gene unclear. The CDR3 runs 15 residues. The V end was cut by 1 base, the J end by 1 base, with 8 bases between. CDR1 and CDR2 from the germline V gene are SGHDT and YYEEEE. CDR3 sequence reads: CASSLIDGNTGELFF. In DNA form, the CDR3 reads TGTGCCAGCAGCTTGATTGATGGGAACACCGGGGAGCTGTTTTTT.

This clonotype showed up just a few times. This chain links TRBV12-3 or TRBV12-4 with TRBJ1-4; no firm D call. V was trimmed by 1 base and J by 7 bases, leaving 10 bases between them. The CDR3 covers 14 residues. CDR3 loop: CASSLEAKGEKLFF. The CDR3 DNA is TGTGCCAGCAGTTTAGAAGCGAAGGGTGAAAAACTGTTTTTT.

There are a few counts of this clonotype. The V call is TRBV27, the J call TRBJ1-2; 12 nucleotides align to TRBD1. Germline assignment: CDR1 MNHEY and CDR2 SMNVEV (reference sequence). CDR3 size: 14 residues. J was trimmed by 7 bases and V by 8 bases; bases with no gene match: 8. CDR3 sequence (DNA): TGTGCCAGCGGCCCGGGACAGGGGGCGCTTGGCTACACCTTC. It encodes CASGPGQGALGYTF.

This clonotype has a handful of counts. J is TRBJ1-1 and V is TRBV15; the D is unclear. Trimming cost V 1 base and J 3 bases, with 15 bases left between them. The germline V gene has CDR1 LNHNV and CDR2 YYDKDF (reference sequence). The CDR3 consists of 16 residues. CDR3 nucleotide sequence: TGTGCCACCAGCAGAGGTCTAATGGGTCTGGACACTGAAGCTTTCTTT. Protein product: CATSRGLMGLDTEAFF.

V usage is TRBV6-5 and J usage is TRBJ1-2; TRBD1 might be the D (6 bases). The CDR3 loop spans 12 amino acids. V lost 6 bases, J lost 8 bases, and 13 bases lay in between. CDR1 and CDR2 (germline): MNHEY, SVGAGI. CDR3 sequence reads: CASSDRPGGYTF. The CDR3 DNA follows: TGTGCCAGCAGCGACAGGCCCGGGGGCTACACCTTC.

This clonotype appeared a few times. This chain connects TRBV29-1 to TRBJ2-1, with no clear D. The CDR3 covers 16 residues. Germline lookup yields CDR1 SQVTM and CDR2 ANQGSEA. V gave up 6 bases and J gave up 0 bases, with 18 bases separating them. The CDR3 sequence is CSVAVYPLSSYNEQFF. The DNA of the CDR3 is TGCAGCGTGGCGGTATACCCACTGAGCTCCTACAATGAGCAGTTCTTC.

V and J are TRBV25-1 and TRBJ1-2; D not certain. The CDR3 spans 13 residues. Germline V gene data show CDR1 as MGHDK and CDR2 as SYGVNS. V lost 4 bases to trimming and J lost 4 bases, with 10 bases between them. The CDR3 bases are TGTGCCAGCAGTGCCGTCACCAGCTATGGCTACACCTTC. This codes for CASSAVTSYGYTF.

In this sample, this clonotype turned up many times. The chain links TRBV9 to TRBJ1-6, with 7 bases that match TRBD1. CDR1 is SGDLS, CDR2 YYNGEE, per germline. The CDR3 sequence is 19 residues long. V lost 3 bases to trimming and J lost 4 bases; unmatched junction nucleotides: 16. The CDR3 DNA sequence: TGTGCCAGCAGCGACGAGGGGACAGTCCCCCGCCCATATAATTCACCCCTCCACTTT. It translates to CASSDEGTVPRPYNSPLHF.

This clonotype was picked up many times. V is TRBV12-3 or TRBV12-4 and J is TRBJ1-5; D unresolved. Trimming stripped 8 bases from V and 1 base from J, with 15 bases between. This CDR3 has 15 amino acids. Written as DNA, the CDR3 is TGTGCCAGCCTCTCGGGGAGGGCCAGCAATCAGCCCCAGCATTTT. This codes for CASLSGRASNQPQHF.

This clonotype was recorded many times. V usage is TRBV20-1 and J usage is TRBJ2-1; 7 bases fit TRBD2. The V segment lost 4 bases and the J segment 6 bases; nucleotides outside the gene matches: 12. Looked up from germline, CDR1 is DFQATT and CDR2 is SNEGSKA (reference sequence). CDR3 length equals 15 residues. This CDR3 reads CSAMMRTRKTNEQFF. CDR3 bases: TGCAGTGCTATGATGCGGACTAGGAAGACCAATGAGCAGTTCTTC.

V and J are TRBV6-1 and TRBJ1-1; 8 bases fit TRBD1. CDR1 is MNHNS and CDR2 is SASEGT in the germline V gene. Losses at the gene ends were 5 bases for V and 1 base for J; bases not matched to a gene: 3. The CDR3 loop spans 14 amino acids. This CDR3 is CASSKTGGNTEAFF. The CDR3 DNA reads TGTGCCAGCAGTAAAACAGGGGGGAACACTGAAGCTTTCTTT.

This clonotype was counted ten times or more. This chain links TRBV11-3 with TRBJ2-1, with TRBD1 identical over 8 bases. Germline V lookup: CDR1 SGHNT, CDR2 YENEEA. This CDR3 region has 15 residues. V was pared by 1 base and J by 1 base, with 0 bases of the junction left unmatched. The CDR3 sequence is CASSLGTGSYNEQFF. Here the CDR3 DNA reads TGTGCCAGCAGCTTAGGGACAGGGTCCTACAATGAGCAGTTCTTC. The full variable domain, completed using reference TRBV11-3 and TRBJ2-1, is EAGVVQSPRYKIIEKKQPVAFWCNPISGHNTLYWYLQNLGQGPELLIRYENEEAVDDSQLPKDRFSAERLKGVDSTLKIQPAELGDSAVYLCASSLGTGSYNEQFFGPGTRLTVL.

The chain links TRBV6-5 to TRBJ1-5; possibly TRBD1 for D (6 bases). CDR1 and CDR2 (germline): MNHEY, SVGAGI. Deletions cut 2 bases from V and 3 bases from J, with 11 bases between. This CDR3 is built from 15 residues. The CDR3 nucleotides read TGTGCCAGCAGTTACGCGGGGGCTAACAATCAGCCCCAGCATTTT. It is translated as CASSYAGANNQPQHF.

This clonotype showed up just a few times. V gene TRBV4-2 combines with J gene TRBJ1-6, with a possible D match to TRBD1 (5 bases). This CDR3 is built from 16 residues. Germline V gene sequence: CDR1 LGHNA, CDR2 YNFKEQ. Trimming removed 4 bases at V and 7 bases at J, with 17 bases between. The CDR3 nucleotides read TGTGCCAGCAGCCTAAAGACCGGGACGGGGAATTCACCCCTCCACTTT. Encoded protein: CASSLKTGTGNSPLHF.

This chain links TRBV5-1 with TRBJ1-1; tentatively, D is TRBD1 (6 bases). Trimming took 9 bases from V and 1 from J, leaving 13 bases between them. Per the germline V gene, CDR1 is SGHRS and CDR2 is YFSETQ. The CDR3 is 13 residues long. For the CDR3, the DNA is TGCGCCACCAGGGGAGGGGAGAACACTGAAGCTTTCTTT. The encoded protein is CATRGGENTEAFF.

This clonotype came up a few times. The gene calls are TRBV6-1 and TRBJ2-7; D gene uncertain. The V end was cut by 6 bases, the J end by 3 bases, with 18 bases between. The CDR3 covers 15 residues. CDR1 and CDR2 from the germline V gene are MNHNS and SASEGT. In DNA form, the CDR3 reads TGTGCCAGCAGCTTAGACCCCGCGACGAGCTACGAGCAGTACTTC. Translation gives CASSLDPATSYEQYF.

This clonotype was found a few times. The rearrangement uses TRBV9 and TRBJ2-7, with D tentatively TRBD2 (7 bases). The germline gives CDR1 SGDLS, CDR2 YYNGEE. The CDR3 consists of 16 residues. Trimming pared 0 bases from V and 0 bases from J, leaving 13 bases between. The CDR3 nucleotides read TGTGCCAGCAGCGTAGGGGGGGGCGATCGCTCCTACGAGCAGTACTTC. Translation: CASSVGGGDRSYEQYF.

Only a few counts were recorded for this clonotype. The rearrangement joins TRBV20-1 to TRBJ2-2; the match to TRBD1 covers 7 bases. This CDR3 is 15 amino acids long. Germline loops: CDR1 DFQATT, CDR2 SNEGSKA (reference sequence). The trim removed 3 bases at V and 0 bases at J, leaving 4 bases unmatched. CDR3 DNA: TGCAGTGCTAGGAGGCAGGGGGCGAACACCGGGGAGCTGTTTTTT. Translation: CSARRQGANTGELFF.

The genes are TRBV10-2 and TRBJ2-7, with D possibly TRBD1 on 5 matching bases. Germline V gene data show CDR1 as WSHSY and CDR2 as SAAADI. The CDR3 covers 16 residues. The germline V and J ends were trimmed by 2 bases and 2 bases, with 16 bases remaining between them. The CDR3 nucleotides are TGCGCCAGCAGTGAGATGGGGCCTTTTACCCCCTACGAGCAGTACTTC. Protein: CASSEMGPFTPYEQYF.

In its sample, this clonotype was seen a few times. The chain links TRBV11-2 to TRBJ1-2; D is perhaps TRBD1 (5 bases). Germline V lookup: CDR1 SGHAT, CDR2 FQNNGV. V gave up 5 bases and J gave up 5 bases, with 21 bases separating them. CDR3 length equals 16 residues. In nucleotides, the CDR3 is TGTGCCAGCAGCAGATCCGGGACGGAGGGTGATTATGGCTACACCTTC. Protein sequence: CASSRSGTEGDYGYTF.

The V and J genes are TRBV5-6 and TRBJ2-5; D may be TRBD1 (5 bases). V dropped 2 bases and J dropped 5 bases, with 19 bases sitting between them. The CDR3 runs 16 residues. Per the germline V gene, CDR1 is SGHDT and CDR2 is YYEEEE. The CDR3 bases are TGTGCCAGCAGCTTAAGGACAAAAAAGATAATGGAGACCCAGTACTTC. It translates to CASSLRTKKIMETQYF.

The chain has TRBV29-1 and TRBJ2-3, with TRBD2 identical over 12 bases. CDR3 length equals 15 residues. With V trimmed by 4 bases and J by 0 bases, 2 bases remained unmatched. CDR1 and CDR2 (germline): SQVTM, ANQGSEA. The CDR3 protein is CSVVLAGGSTDTQYF. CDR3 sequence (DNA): TGCAGCGTTGTGCTAGCGGGAGGGAGCACAGATACGCAGTATTTT.

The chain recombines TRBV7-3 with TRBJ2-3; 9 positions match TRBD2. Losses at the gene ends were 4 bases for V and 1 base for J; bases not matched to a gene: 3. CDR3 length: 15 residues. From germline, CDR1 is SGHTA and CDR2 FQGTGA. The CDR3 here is CASSSASGGTDTQYF. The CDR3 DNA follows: TGTGCCAGCAGCTCGGCTAGCGGGGGCACAGATACGCAGTATTTT.

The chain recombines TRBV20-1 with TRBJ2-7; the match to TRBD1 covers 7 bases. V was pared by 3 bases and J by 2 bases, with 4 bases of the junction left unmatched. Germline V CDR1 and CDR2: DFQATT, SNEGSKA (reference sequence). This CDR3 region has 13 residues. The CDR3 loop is CSASRDSTYEQYF. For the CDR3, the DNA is TGCAGTGCTAGCCGGGACAGTACCTACGAGCAGTACTTC.

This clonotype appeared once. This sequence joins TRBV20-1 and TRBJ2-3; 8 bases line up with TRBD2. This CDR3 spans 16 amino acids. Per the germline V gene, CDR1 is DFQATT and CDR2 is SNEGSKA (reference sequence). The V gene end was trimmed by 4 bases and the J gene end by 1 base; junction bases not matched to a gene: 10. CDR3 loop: CSAIHGAGAGTDTQYF. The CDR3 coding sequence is TGCAGTGCTATTCACGGAGCGGGAGCTGGCACAGATACGCAGTATTTT.

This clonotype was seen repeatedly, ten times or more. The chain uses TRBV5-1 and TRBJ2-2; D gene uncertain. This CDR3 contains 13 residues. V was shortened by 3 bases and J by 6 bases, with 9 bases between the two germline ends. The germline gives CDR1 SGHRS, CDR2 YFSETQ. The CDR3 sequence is CASSSTYAGELFF. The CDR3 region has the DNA TGCGCCAGCAGCTCAACCTACGCCGGGGAGCTGTTTTTT.

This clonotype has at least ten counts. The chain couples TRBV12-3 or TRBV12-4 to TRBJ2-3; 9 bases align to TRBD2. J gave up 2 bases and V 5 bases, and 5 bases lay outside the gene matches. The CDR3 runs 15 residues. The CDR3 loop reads CASSPLAGLTDTQYF. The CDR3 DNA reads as TGTGCCAGCAGTCCCCTAGCGGGGCTCACAGATACGCAGTATTTT.

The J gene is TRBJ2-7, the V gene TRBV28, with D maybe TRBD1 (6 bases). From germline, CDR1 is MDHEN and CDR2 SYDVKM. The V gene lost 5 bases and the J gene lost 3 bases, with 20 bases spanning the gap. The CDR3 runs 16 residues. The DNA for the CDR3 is TGTGCCAGCAGTGCGACCCCCCCCGGGACAATCTACGAGCAGTACTTC. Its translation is CASSATPPGTIYEQYF.

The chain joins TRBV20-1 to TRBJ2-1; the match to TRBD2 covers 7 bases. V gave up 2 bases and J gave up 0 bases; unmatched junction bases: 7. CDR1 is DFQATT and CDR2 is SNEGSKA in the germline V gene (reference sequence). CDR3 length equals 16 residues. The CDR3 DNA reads TGCAGTGCTAGAAAGCCCCGGGGGGACTCCTACAATGAGCAGTTCTTC. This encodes CSARKPRGDSYNEQFF.